This T cell receptor beta chain was obtained from a study of cytomegalovirus exposure and HLA in healthy donors. In the study overall: There were some 400 genotyped donors. Of these, 81% fell in the genetic ancestry cluster associated with self-reported Caucasian donors.

The primer mix had 60 Vbeta and 13 Jbeta primers. Data came from immunoSEQ multiplex PCR; TCRdb stores just in-frame clones and leaves some out. The sample shows 150,000 to 200,000 clones, 79% of them seen only once. Broader study findings: Presence/absence comparisons presumed near-even sequencing depth among donors. One cluster of highly shared sequence variants probably arose as a sequencing artifact. Of the V segments, some could not be distinguished, including TRBV6-2 and TRBV6-3, and were excluded.

J lost 1 base, V lost 0 bases, and 3 bases had no gene match. Germline-derived CDR1 and CDR2 are SGHDT and YYEEEE. The CDR3 has 15 amino acids. Concerning this clone: Its cognate antigen is unknown.

The chain recombines TRBV5-6 with TRBJ1-2; 7 nucleotides match TRBD1. The clonotype was recovered from a woman between 35 and 50 years old in good health and CMV-seronegative. Sequenced input: PBMCs. Here the CDR3 DNA reads TGTGCCAGCAGCTTGGGGGACAGAGTTAACTATGGCTACACCTTC. Its protein is CASSLGDRVNYGYTF.